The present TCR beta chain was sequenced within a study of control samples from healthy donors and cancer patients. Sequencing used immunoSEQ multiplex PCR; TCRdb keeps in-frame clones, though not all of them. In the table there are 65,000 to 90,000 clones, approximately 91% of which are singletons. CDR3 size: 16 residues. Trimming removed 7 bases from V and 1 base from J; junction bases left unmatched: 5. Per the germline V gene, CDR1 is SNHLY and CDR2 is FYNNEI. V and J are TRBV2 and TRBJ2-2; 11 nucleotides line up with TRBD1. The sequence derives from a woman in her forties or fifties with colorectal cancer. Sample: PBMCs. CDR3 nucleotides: TGTGCCAGCACTCCTGGGACAGGGGGGAACACCGGGGAGCTGTTTTTT. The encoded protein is CASTPGTGGNTGELFF.